This T cell receptor (beta chain) appears in the sequencing data of a study of T cell repertoires in cytomegalovirus infection. Study as a whole: HLA-B-restricted CMV epitopes that are well studied were used alongside recently identified HLA-C-restricted ones. An indication of both CMV infection and matching HLA type came from public TCR beta signatures.

About this clonotype itself: Its antigen is not identified.

General study results and limits: The response measured ex vivo was dominated by TCR beta clonotypes (HLA-C-restricted and CMV-specific).

TCRdb reprocessed the reads with MiXCR, giving one entry per CDR3 protein. The sample includes 830,000 or so distinct CDR3 sequences, approximately 32% of them seen just once. This TCR was recovered from a human donor in good health (CMV status not recorded). Some clones in this sample may be carry-over from other donors' samples. Sequenced material: cultured CD8+ T cells from PBMCs, taken from culture after CMV antigen stimulation.

This chain's CDR3 is CASSRQDGYTF. In DNA, the CDR3 is TGTGCCAGCAGTCGACAAGATGGCTACACCTTC. The rearrangement joins TRBV7-6 to TRBJ1-2; D not resolved. V was trimmed by 6 bases and J by 6 bases, leaving 8 bases between them. The germline V gene has CDR1 SGHVS and CDR2 FNYEAQ. This CDR3 has 11 residues.